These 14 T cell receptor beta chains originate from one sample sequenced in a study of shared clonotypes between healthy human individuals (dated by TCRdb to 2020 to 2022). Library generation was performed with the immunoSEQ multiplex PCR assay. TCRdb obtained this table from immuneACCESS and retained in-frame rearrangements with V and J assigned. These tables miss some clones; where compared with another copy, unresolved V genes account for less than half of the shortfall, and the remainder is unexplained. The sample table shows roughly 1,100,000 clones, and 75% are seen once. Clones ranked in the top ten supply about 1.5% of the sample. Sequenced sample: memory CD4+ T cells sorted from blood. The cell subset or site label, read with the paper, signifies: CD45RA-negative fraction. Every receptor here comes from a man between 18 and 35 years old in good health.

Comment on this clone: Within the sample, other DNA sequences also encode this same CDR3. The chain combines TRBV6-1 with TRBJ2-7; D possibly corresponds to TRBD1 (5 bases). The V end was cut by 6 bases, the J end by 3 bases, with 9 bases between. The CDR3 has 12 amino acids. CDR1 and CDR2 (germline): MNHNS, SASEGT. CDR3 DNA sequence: TGTGCCAGCAGCGCAAGGGGCTACGAGCAGTACTTC. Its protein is CASSARGYEQYF.

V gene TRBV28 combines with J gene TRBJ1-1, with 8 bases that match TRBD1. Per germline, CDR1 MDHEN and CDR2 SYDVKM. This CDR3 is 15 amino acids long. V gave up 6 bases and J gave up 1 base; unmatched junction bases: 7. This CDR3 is CASRPQGATNTEAFF. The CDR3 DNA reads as TGTGCCAGCAGACCTCAGGGGGCCACGAACACTGAAGCTTTCTTT.

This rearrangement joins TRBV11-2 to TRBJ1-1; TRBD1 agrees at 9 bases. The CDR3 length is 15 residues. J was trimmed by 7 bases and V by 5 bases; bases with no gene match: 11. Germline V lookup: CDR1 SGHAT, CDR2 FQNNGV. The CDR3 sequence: CASSKPGQGVIEAFF. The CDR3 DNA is TGTGCCAGCAGCAAACCGGGACAGGGAGTGATTGAAGCTTTCTTT.

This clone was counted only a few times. CDR3 loop: CASSFGTGKQPQHF. The CDR3 coding sequence is TGTGCCAGCAGTTTCGGGACAGGGAAACAGCCCCAGCATTTT. This sequence joins TRBV28 and TRBJ1-5; TRBD1 agrees at 9 bases. Germline trimming cut 3 bases from V and 7 bases from J; bases unmatched to any gene: 4. The CDR3 has 14 residues. Germline CDR1 is MDHEN and CDR2 is SYDVKM.

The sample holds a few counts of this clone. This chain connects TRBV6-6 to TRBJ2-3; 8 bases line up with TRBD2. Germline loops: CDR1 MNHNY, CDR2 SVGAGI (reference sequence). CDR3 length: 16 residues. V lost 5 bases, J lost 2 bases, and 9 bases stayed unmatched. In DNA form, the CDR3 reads TGTGCCAGCAGTCCCCGGGGGGGAGGCCCCACAGATACGCAGTATTTT. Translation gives CASSPRGGGPTDTQYF.

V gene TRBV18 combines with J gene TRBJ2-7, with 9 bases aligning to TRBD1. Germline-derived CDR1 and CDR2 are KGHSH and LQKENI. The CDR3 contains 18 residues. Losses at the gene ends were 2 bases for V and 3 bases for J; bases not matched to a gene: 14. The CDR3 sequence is CASSPKTGGVREGYEQYF. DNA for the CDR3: TGTGCCAGCTCACCAAAAACAGGGGGCGTTAGAGAAGGCTACGAGCAGTACTTC.

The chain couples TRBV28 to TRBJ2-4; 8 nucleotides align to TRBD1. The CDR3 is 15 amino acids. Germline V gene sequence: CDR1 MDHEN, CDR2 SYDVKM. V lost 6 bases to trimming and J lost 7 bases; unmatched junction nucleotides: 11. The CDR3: CASSLTGANGNIQYF. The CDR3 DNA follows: TGTGCCAGCAGCTTGACAGGGGCGAATGGCAACATTCAGTACTTC.

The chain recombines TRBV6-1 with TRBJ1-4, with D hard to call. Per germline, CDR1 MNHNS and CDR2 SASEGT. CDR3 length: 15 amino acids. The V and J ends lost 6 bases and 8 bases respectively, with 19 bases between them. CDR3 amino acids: CASRGDTRPYEKLFF. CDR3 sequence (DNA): TGTGCCAGCAGGGGTGACACGCGCCCGTACGAAAAACTGTTTTTT.

CDR3 residues: CASSWGLGDILVYEQYF. CDR3 coding DNA: TGTGCCAGCAGCTGGGGGCTCGGGGACATACTCGTCTACGAGCAGTACTTC. This chain joins TRBV5-5 and TRBJ2-7; a weak D match, TRBD1 (6 bases). Trimming removed 3 bases at V and 3 bases at J, with 22 bases between. The CDR3 is 17 amino acids. Germline CDR1 SGHKS, CDR2 YYEKEE (reference sequence).

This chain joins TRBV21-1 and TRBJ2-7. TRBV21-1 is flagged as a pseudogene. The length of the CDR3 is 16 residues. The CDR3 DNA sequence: TGTGCCAGCAGCAAATTCGGCGCGCCCAAGTCCTACGAGCAGTACTTC. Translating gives CASSKFGAPKSYEQYF.

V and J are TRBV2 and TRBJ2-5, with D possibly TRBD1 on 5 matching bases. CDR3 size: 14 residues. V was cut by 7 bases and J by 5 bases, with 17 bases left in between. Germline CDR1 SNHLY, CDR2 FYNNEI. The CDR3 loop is CASKSTEYTETQYF. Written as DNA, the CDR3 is TGTGCCAGCAAGTCGACAGAATATACGGAGACCCAGTACTTC.

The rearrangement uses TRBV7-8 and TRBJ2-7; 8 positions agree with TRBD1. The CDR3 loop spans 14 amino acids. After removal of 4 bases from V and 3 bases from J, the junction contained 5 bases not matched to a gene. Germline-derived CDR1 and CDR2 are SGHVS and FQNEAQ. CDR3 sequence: CASSSTTGGYEQYF. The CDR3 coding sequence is TGTGCCAGCAGCTCAACTACAGGGGGCTACGAGCAGTACTTC.

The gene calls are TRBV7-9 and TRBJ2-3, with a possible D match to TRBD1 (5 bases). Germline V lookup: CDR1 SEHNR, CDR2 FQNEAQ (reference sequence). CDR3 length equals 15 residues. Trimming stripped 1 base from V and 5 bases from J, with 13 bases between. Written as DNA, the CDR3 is TGTGCCAGCAGCTTAGTGACCCTAGGGGAAGATACGCAGTATTTT. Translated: CASSLVTLGEDTQYF.

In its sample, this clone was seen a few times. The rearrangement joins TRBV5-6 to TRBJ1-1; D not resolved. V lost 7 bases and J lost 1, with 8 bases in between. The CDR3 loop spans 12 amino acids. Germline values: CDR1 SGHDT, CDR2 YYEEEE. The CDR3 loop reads CASYTWNTEAFF. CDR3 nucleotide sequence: TGTGCCAGCTATACGTGGAACACTGAAGCTTTCTTT.